One and the same sample provided the 27 T cell receptor beta chains below, sequenced in a study of regulatory T cells in long-lasting Graves disease. The time point is: newly diagnosed GD, antithyroid drugs for less than 3 months. The TCR library used RNA extracted from PBMCs. HTBI primers from iRepertoire and Arm-PCR of CDR3 regions yielded the TCR beta libraries. TCRdb reprocessed the multiplex PCR reads via MiXCR and lists one record per CDR3 protein. The sample has approximately 560,000 distinct CDR3 sequences, about 16% seen once. The same data also went into a second study, on T cells in Graves' hyperthyroidism and ophthalmopathy.

Sequencing used peripheral blood mononuclear cells (PBMCs), obtained at new diagnosis, from a patient treated with antithyroid drugs. Every receptor here comes from a man younger than 30 with Graves disease.

As for this clonotype: The junction does not match germline at one end; this may be a read error. CDR3 DNA: TGTGCCATCAGTTACGGGCGGGAACTTAGGAATGAGCAGTTCTTC. Translating gives CAISYGRELRNEQFF. This chain links TRBV6-2 or TRBV6-3 with TRBJ2-1, with D possibly being TRBD2 (6 bases). Per germline, CDR1 MNHEY and CDR2 SVGEGT. This CDR3 has 15 amino acids.

This clonotype was seen repeatedly, ten times or more. Here the CDR3 DNA reads TGCGCCAGCAGCGAAACACTAGCGGGCCAAGAGACCCAGTACTTC. This translates into CASSETLAGQETQYF. The genes are TRBV5-1 and TRBJ2-5; 9 bases agree with TRBD2. The length of the CDR3 is 15 residues. J was trimmed by 1 base and V by 4 bases; bases with no gene match: 5. Germline V gives CDR1 SGHRS, CDR2 YFSETQ.

This clonotype was seen ten or more times. This chain connects TRBV27 to TRBJ2-1, with TRBD2 matching 9 bases. Germline CDR1 is MNHEY and CDR2 is SMNVEV (reference sequence). J was trimmed by 9 bases and V by 5 bases; bases with no gene match: 11. This CDR3 spans 15 amino acids. In nucleotides, the CDR3 is TGTGCCAGCAGTCGGGGTAGCGGGAGTTCCGGTGAGCAGTTCTTC. Translation: CASSRGSGSSGEQFF.

This clonotype has only a few counts. The chain carries TRBV9 and TRBJ2-7, with a weak D call TRBD2 (6 bases). Germline CDR1 is SGDLS and CDR2 is YYNGEE. There are 14 residues in the CDR3. Between the trimmed V and J ends, which lost 0 bases and 3 bases, there was a span of 10 bases. The CDR3 region is CASSVGGVNYEQYF. In DNA, the CDR3 is TGTGCCAGCAGCGTAGGGGGGGTAAACTACGAGCAGTACTTC.

This rearrangement joins TRBV5-6 to TRBJ2-7; 8 nucleotides agree with TRBD1. The trim removed 2 bases at V and 1 base at J, leaving 5 bases unmatched. This CDR3 is built from 15 residues. Germline-derived CDR1 and CDR2 are SGHDT and YYEEEE. The DNA for the CDR3 is TGTGCCAGCAGCTTCGCCGGGACAGGTTCCTACGAGCAGTACTTC. Protein: CASSFAGTGSYEQYF.

This clonotype turned up a few times. V usage is TRBV12-3 or TRBV12-4 and J usage is TRBJ1-2; D may be TRBD1 (6 bases). The CDR3 spans 13 residues. V was clipped by 5 bases and J by 4 bases, with 11 bases between them. The CDR3 coding sequence is TGTGCCAGCAGTGAGGGGGGTGGCTATGGCTACACCTTC. Amino acid sequence: CASSEGGGYGYTF.

The V and J genes are TRBV18 and TRBJ2-3; D is possibly TRBD2 (7 bases). The CDR3 runs to 15 residues. CDR1 KGHSH and CDR2 LQKENI come from the germline V gene. V was trimmed by 10 bases and J by 2 bases, leaving 19 bases between them. The CDR3: CATKIQGGDTDTQYF. CDR3 sequence (DNA): TGTGCCACCAAAATACAGGGAGGGGACACAGATACGCAGTATTTT.

This chain links TRBV30 with TRBJ1-5; D uncertain. Trimming removed 0 bases from V and 6 bases from J, with 12 bases in between. CDR1 and CDR2 (germline): GTSNPN, SVGIG (reference sequence). This CDR3 is built from 14 residues. CDR3: CAWSVRVAAQPQHF. The CDR3 DNA is TGTGCCTGGAGTGTACGAGTTGCGGCTCAGCCCCAGCATTTT.

This sequence joins TRBV6-2 or TRBV6-3 and TRBJ1-1; D ambiguous. CDR1 MNHEY and CDR2 SVGEGT come from the germline V gene. The CDR3 has 14 amino acids. Trimming pared 8 bases from V and 5 bases from J, leaving 18 bases between. CDR3 loop: CASGRVVRATEAFF. In nucleotides, the CDR3 is TGTGCCAGCGGGCGGGTGGTGAGGGCGACTGAAGCTTTCTTT.

A note on this clonotype: One end of the junction is discordant with germline, which a read error may explain. The V call is TRBV7-7, the J call TRBJ2-3; 10 nucleotides agree with TRBD2. The better agreement between TRBJ2-5 and the DNA end casts doubt on the J call. Germline lookup yields CDR1 SSHAT and CDR2 FNYEAQ (reference sequence). The CDR3 runs to 16 residues. CDR3 region: CASSLEMPSGRETQYF. As DNA, the CDR3 is TGTGCTAGCAGCTTAGAGATGCCTAGCGGGAGAGAGACCCAGTACTTC.

In the case of this clonotype: A read error may produce the germline difference seen at one junction end. The genes are TRBV10-3 and TRBJ2-2, with D perhaps matching TRBD2 (5 bases). CDR3 size: 14 residues. Germline assignment: CDR1 ENHRY and CDR2 SYGVKD. The CDR3 here is CTIKAGGNTGELFF. For the CDR3, the DNA is TGTACCATCAAAGCCGGAGGGAACACCGGGGAGCTGTTTTTT.

V and J are TRBV6-5 and TRBJ1-2; D is possibly TRBD1 (5 bases). The V end was cut by 2 bases, the J end by 6 bases, with 16 bases between. This CDR3 is 15 amino acids long. The germline V gene encodes CDR1 MNHEY and CDR2 SVGAGI. CDR3 DNA: TGTGCCAGCAGTTACCGTCCGGGGGGAGATGATGGCTACACCTTC. Protein product: CASSYRPGGDDGYTF.

The V call is TRBV7-9, the J call TRBJ2-7; tentative D call: TRBD2 (7 bases). CDR3 length equals 14 residues. Germline V CDR1 and CDR2: SEHNR, FQNEAQ (reference sequence). Trimming pared 5 bases from V and 3 bases from J, leaving 14 bases between. As DNA, the CDR3 is TGTGCCAGCAGCACGGGGGGCATGAACTACGAGCAGTACTTC. This gives the protein CASSTGGMNYEQYF. Filled out from reference TRBV7-9 and TRBJ2-7, the complete variable domain reads DTGVSQNPRHKITKRGQNVTFRCDPISEHNRLYWYRQTLGQGPEFLTYFQNEAQLEKSRLLSDRFSAERPKGSFSTLEIQRTEQGDSAMYLCASSTGGMNYEQYFGPGTRLTVT.

To note about this clonotype: A much larger clone sits a single nucleotide away, making a read error possible. The V call is TRBV20-1, the J call TRBJ2-7; 8 bases match TRBD2. Germline V gives CDR1 DFQATT, CDR2 SNEGSKA (reference sequence). The ends lost 3 bases at V and 5 bases at J; junction bases unmatched: 6. The CDR3 consists of 13 residues. The CDR3 protein is CSASGRAPHEQYF. The CDR3 DNA sequence: TGCAGTGCTAGCGGGAGGGCCCCCCACGAGCAGTACTTC.

The rearrangement joins TRBV30 to TRBJ2-7; unclear D gene. Between the trimmed V and J ends, which lost 4 bases and 6 bases, there was a span of 13 bases. Looked up from germline, CDR1 is GTSNPN and CDR2 is SVGIG (reference sequence). The CDR3 runs to 12 residues. In DNA form, the CDR3 reads TGTGCCTGGATGGGGTTCCTAGGCGAGCAGTACTTC. Translated: CAWMGFLGEQYF.

This clonotype was counted only a few times. The chain combines TRBV28 with TRBJ1-4; 7 positions match TRBD1. The CDR3 has 15 amino acids. The trim removed 4 bases at V and 8 bases at J, leaving 10 bases unmatched. Germline V CDR1 and CDR2: MDHEN, SYDVKM. Here the CDR3 reads CASSSQRGRYEKLFF. The CDR3 bases are TGTGCCAGCAGTTCCCAGAGGGGGCGGTACGAAAAACTGTTTTTT.

This chain uses TRBV20-1 with TRBJ1-2; 7 nucleotides agree with TRBD1. The CDR3 consists of 17 residues. V lost 6 bases, J lost 8 bases, and 24 bases stayed unmatched. Germline CDR1 reads DFQATT; CDR2 reads SNEGSKA (reference sequence). The CDR3 here is CSARTGQALSGERGYTF. DNA of the CDR3: TGCAGTGCGCGGACTGGACAGGCGCTATCAGGAGAGAGGGGCTACACCTTC.

In the case of this clonotype: This is likely an artifact of a read error, given a far larger clone one base away. The V gene is TRBV12-3 or TRBV12-4, the J gene TRBJ2-1, with 9 positions matching TRBD2. The CDR3 is made up of 15 amino acids. The V gene end was trimmed by 5 bases and the J gene end by 10 bases; junction bases not matched to a gene: 12. The CDR3 reads CASSLSGSRSYEQFF. As DNA, the CDR3 is TGTGCCAGCAGTCTTAGCGGGAGTAGGTCCTACGAGCAGTTCTTC.

This clonotype was seen repeatedly, ten times or more. This sequence joins TRBV28 and TRBJ1-5; D is undetermined. The V end lost 2 bases, the J end lost 3 bases, and 2 bases lay between the germline ends. Germline V CDR1 and CDR2: MDHEN, SYDVKM. The CDR3 is 12 residues long. The CDR3 nucleotides read TGTGCCAGCAGTTTACACAATCAGCCCCAGCATTTT. It specifies CASSLHNQPQHF.

This chain uses TRBV19 with TRBJ1-2; no clear D. Germline lookup yields CDR1 LNHDA and CDR2 SQIVND (reference sequence). V shed 3 bases and J shed 4 bases, with 15 bases lying between them. CDR3 length: 15 amino acids. The CDR3 spells CASSMSSAGFYGYTF. The CDR3 DNA sequence: TGTGCCAGTAGTATGTCGTCGGCAGGATTCTATGGCTACACCTTC.

The chain joins TRBV6-1 to TRBJ1-6, with D hard to call. Trimming removed 7 bases from V and 10 bases from J, with 8 bases in between. The germline V gene encodes CDR1 MNHNS and CDR2 SASEGT. The CDR3 runs to 11 residues. CDR3 DNA sequence: TGTGCCAGCACGGCGAGCTCACCCCTCCACTTT. It codes for CASTASSPLHF.

V is TRBV20-1 and J is TRBJ1-1; TRBD1 is a possible D gene (6 bases). The germline CDR1 and CDR2 sequences are DFQATT and SNEGSKA (reference sequence). V dropped 5 bases and J dropped 11 bases, with 15 bases sitting between them. The CDR3 is 11 residues long. CDR3 sequence (DNA): TGCAGTGCTCTAGGGGGGGAGAGGGCTTTCTTT. The encoded protein is CSALGGERAFF.

The rearrangement joins TRBV24-1 to TRBJ1-6; 7 bases agree with TRBD1. J lost 7 bases, V lost 3 bases, and 5 bases had no gene match. Per the germline V gene, CDR1 is KGHDR and CDR2 is SFDVKD. The CDR3 length is 15 residues. The CDR3 is CATSDPGQPNSPLHF. The CDR3 DNA reads TGTGCCACCAGTGATCCGGGACAGCCAAATTCACCCCTCCACTTT.

This clonotype was observed at least ten times. The chain couples TRBV20-1 to TRBJ2-5; 11 bases align to TRBD1. The V and J ends lost 4 bases and 4 bases, in that order; junction bases with no gene match: 5. This CDR3 has 14 amino acids. CDR1 and CDR2 (germline): DFQATT, SNEGSKA (reference sequence). The CDR3 is CSAKGTGGRETQYF. The DNA for the CDR3 is TGCAGTGCTAAGGGGACAGGGGGAAGAGAGACCCAGTACTTC.

The rearrangement joins TRBV6-2 or TRBV6-3 to TRBJ1-6; D gene ambiguous. The CDR3 covers 17 residues. The V end was cut by 8 bases, the J end by 3 bases, with 20 bases between. CDR1 is MNHEY and CDR2 is SVGEGT in the germline V gene. The CDR3 coding sequence is TGTGCCAGCTCTTTGTGGCAGGCGGCTGGCTATAATTCACCCCTCCACTTT. Translation: CASSLWQAAGYNSPLHF.

This clonotype has only a few counts. The rearrangement joins TRBV20-1 to TRBJ2-7; no reliable D call. This CDR3 region has 10 residues. V shed 6 bases and J shed 2 bases, with 5 bases lying between them. Germline CDR1 is DFQATT and CDR2 is SNEGSKA (reference sequence). DNA of the CDR3: TGCAGTGCAAGCCCCTACGAGCAGTACTTC. Amino acids: CSASPYEQYF.

The rearrangement joins TRBV29-1 to TRBJ2-1; possible D gene TRBD2, 7 bases. Looked up from germline, CDR1 is SQVTM and CDR2 is ANQGSEA. The V gene lost 3 bases and the J gene lost 3 bases, with 15 bases spanning the gap. The CDR3 is 15 amino acids. The CDR3 DNA reads TGCAGCGTTGAGGGGGGCGGGAGAGGCTACAATGAGCAGTTCTTC. It translates to CSVEGGGRGYNEQFF.